The 17 T cell receptor beta chains listed next were all sequenced from one sample in a study of CD8 T cells in ankylosing spondylitis. One entry per CDR3 protein results from TCRdb running MiXCR on the 5' RACE reads. The table includes roughly 68,000 distinct CDR3 sequences, about 6.2% detected once. Sequencing was performed on synovial fluid, either unsorted or a sorted T cell fraction (not recorded which). The receptors derive from a male donor with ankylosing spondylitis.

In its sample, this clonotype ranks as medium-sized (0.01 to 0.1%). The chain employs TRBV30 and TRBJ2-1; 9 nucleotides agree with TRBD2. V gave up 1 base and J gave up 7 bases; unmatched junction bases: 5. The CDR3 is made up of 14 amino acids. Per the germline V gene, CDR1 is GTSNPN and CDR2 is SVGIG (reference sequence). The CDR3 bases are TGTGCCTGGAGTGCTACCGGACTAGCGAATGAGCAGTTCTTC. This codes for CAWSATGLANEQFF.

This clonotype was recorded many times. The chain employs TRBV28 and TRBJ1-1; D unclear. The CDR3 spans 13 residues. Trimming cost V 11 bases and J 3 bases, with 16 bases left between them. Germline loops: CDR1 MDHEN, CDR2 SYDVKM. CDR3 nucleotide sequence: TGTGCCTGCAAGGCGGCTCCGGACACTGAAGCTTTCTTT. Protein sequence: CACKAAPDTEAFF.

The chain uses TRBV5-1 and TRBJ2-7, with 8 bases identical to TRBD1. V lost 2 bases, J lost 3 bases, and 7 bases stayed unmatched. Per the germline V gene, CDR1 is SGHRS and CDR2 is YFSETQ. CDR3 length: 15 residues. The CDR3 DNA sequence: TGCGCCAGCAGCTTCCAGGGGGCCACCGTCTACGAGCAGTACTTC. Protein: CASSFQGATVYEQYF.

There are many counts of this clonotype. V gene TRBV10-2 combines with J gene TRBJ2-3, with D maybe TRBD1 (5 bases). CDR3 length equals 14 residues. Trimming shortened V by 6 bases and J by 4 bases, and 14 bases separated the two germline ends. Germline CDR1 reads WSHSY; CDR2 reads SAAADI. The CDR3 DNA is TGCGCCAGCAGACAAAACCTAGGGGCAGATACGCAGTATTTT. This codes for CASRQNLGADTQYF.

J is TRBJ2-2 and V is TRBV19, with a tentative D call TRBD2 (6 bases). The CDR3 length is 18 residues. V lost 1 base and J 0 bases, leaving 15 bases between the germline ends. Germline CDR1 LNHDA, CDR2 SQIVND (reference sequence). Here the CDR3 reads CASSIVGGRDSNTGELFF. CDR3 DNA sequence: TGTGCCAGTAGTATAGTGGGGGGTCGCGATTCGAACACCGGGGAGCTGTTTTTT.

This clonotype came up many times. The chain couples TRBV5-1 to TRBJ2-7, with D possibly matching TRBD1 (6 bases). Trimming pared 5 bases from V and 3 bases from J, leaving 18 bases between. This CDR3 region has 15 residues. Germline V gives CDR1 SGHRS, CDR2 YFSETQ. The CDR3: CASRLEPGEIYEQYF. CDR3 in DNA: TGCGCCAGCAGGCTGGAGCCAGGGGAAATCTACGAGCAGTACTTC.

This clonotype was found many times. This chain joins TRBV28 and TRBJ1-6; 9 bases agree with TRBD1. In germline, CDR1 is MDHEN, CDR2 SYDVKM. Trimming removed 2 bases from V and 5 bases from J; junction bases left unmatched: 7. The CDR3 consists of 17 residues. The CDR3 nucleotides read TGTGCCAGCAGTTTACCCGGGACAGGGTCAAATAATTCACCCCTCCACTTT. The encoded protein is CASSLPGTGSNNSPLHF.

This clonotype has ten or more counts. The rearrangement joins TRBV11-2 to TRBJ2-1; 9 bases line up with TRBD1. V gave up 5 bases and J gave up 7 bases; unmatched junction bases: 6. The length of the CDR3 is 14 residues. Germline V gene lookup returns CDR1 SGHAT and CDR2 FQNNGV. The DNA of the CDR3 is TGTGCCAGCAGCGAGAGGACAGGGGCGAATGAGCAGTTCTTC. This translates into CASSERTGANEQFF.

This clonotype came up many times. The chain uses TRBV7-8 and TRBJ2-5; 10 bases are shared with TRBD2. The ends lost 5 bases at V and 4 bases at J; junction bases unmatched: 7. This CDR3 is built from 15 residues. Germline-derived CDR1 and CDR2 are SGHVS and FQNEAQ. CDR3 coding DNA: TGTGCCAGCAGCCCTAGCGGGAGCAGCGTAGAGACCCAGTACTTC. Translated: CASSPSGSSVETQYF.

This clonotype has more than one count but fewer than ten. The chain has TRBV5-1 and TRBJ2-1; a possible D gene is TRBD1 (6 bases). Germline V gives CDR1 SGHRS, CDR2 YFSETQ. CDR3 length: 15 residues. V shed 3 bases and J shed 4 bases, with 14 bases lying between them. This chain's CDR3 is CASSSIQGTYNEQFF. The CDR3 nucleotides read TGCGCCAGCAGCTCCATACAGGGCACGTACAATGAGCAGTTCTTC.

The rearrangement links TRBV10-2 to TRBJ1-5; D remains unclear. Between the trimmed V and J ends, which lost 0 bases and 5 bases, there was a span of 8 bases. Germline CDR1 and CDR2: WSHSY and SAAADI. CDR3 length: 14 residues. The CDR3 region is CASSESRADQPQHF. CDR3 nucleotides: TGCGCCAGCAGTGAGTCGAGGGCCGATCAGCCCCAGCATTTT.

The chain carries TRBV12-5 and TRBJ1-1; D unclear. V lost 6 bases, J lost 1 base, and 9 bases lay in between. CDR3 length: 13 amino acids. Per germline, CDR1 LGHNT and CDR2 FRNRAP. This chain's CDR3 is CASGPTANTEAFF. The CDR3, as DNA: TGTGCTAGTGGCCCTACTGCGAACACTGAAGCTTTCTTT.

This clonotype came up many times. The V and J genes are TRBV29-1 and TRBJ2-2; D may be TRBD1 (6 bases). Germline V gives CDR1 SQVTM, CDR2 ANQGSEA. The CDR3 has 14 residues. V gave up 6 bases and J gave up 7 bases, with 18 bases separating them. The CDR3 DNA sequence: TGCAGCGTCCAGGGGTGGGAGTCGGGCGGGGAGCTGTTTTTT. Translated: CSVQGWESGGELFF.

This clonotype was counted at least ten times. This chain uses TRBV29-1 with TRBJ2-1; 10 nucleotides match TRBD1. After removal of 4 bases from V and 9 bases from J, the junction contained 6 bases not matched to a gene. The CDR3 length is 13 residues. Germline CDR1 SQVTM, CDR2 ANQGSEA. In DNA, the CDR3 is TGCAGCGTTGGTGGGACAGGGGTTTCTGAGCAGTTCTTC. Amino acids: CSVGGTGVSEQFF.

This clonotype was seen repeatedly, ten times or more. The V call is TRBV4-1, the J call TRBJ1-5; TRBD1 is a possible D gene (6 bases). This CDR3 comprises 15 residues. Per germline, CDR1 MGHRA and CDR2 YSYEKL. With 0 bases removed from V and 9 bases from J, the gap between germline ends came to 15 bases. Here the CDR3 DNA reads TGCGCCAGCAGCCAAGAAGCCCGACAGGAGGCGCCCCAGCATTTT. This codes for CASSQEARQEAPQHF.

Only a few counts were recorded for this clonotype. V usage is TRBV28 and J usage is TRBJ1-2; TRBD1 agrees at 8 bases. Germline values: CDR1 MDHEN, CDR2 SYDVKM. CDR3 length: 13 amino acids. V shed 4 bases and J 4 bases; nucleotides not matched to a gene: 2. The CDR3 loop reads CASSSGGVYGYTF. CDR3 bases: TGTGCCAGCAGTTCAGGGGGCGTCTATGGCTACACCTTC.

This clonotype was detected a few times. The V call is TRBV28, the J call TRBJ1-6, with D possibly being TRBD1 (5 bases). With 10 bases removed from V and 7 bases from J, the gap between germline ends came to 17 bases. Germline V gene sequence: CDR1 MDHEN, CDR2 SYDVKM. CDR3 length: 14 residues. As DNA, the CDR3 is TGTGCCAACCGACCGGGACCGACAAATTCACCCCTCCACTTT. Encoded protein: CANRPGPTNSPLHF.